This T cell receptor (beta chain) comes out of a study of response to subunit inactivated influenza vaccine. Study conclusions and caveats: Authors suggested seasonal influenza vaccinations each recruit few new T cells.

One entry per CDR3 protein, called by TCRdb with MiXCR from the RT-PCR reads. The sample includes about 570,000 distinct CDR3 sequences, approximately 10% of them seen just once. The CDR3 runs 11 residues. CDR1 SQVTM and CDR2 ANQGSEA come from the germline V gene. The V gene lost 8 bases and the J gene lost 3 bases, with 11 bases spanning the gap. This clonotype was detected only a few times. Its antigen is not known. The origin of this receptor is a man aged 50-60 years who received an inactivated influenza vaccine. Sequenced here: PBMCs from blood, sampled on the day of vaccination. The J gene is TRBJ2-7, the V gene TRBV29-1, with D possibly being TRBD1 or TRBD2 (5 bases each). The CDR3 reads CSTGDGYEQYF. For the CDR3, the DNA is TGCAGCACCGGGGACGGCTACGAGCAGTACTTC.